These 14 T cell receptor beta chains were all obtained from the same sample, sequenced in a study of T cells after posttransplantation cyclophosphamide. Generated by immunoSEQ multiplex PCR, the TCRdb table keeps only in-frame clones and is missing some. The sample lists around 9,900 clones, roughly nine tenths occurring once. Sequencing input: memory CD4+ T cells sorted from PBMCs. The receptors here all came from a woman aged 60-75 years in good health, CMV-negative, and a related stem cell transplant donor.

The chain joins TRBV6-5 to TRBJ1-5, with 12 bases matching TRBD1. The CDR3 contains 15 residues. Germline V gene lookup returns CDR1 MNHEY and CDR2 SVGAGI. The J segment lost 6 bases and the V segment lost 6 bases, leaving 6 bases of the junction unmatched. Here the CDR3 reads CASRAGTGGVQPQHF. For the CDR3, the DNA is TGTGCCAGCAGGGCGGGGACAGGGGGCGTTCAGCCCCAGCATTTT.

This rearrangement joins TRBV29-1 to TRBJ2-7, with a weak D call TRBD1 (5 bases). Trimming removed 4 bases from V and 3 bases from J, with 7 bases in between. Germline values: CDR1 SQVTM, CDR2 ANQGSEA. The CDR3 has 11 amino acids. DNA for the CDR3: TGCAGCGTTGGACAGAACTACGAGCAGTACTTC. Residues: CSVGQNYEQYF.

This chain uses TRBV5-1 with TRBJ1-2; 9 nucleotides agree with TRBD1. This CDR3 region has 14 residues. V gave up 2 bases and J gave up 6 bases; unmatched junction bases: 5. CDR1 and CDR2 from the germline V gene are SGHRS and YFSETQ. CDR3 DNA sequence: TGCGCCAGCAGCTTAGTACAGGGGGCGAATGGCTACACCTTC. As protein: CASSLVQGANGYTF.

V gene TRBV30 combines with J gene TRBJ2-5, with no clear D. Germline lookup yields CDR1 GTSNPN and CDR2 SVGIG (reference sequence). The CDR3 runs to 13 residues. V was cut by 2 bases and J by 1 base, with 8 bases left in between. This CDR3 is CAWSYTSQETQYF. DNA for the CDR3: TGTGCCTGGAGTTATACATCCCAAGAGACCCAGTACTTC.

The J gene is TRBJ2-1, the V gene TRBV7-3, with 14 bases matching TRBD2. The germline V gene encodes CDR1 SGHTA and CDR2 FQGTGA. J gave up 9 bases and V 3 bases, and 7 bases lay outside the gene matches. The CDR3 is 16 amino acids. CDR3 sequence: CASSFSGLAGEGEQFF. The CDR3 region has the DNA TGTGCCAGCAGCTTTTCGGGACTAGCGGGAGAGGGTGAGCAGTTCTTC.

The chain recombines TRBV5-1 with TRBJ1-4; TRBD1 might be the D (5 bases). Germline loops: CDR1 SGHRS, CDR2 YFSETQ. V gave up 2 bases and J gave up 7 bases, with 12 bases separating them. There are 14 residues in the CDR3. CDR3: CASSFGQGTEKLFF. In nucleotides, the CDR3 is TGCGCCAGCAGCTTTGGGCAGGGTACTGAAAAACTGTTTTTT.

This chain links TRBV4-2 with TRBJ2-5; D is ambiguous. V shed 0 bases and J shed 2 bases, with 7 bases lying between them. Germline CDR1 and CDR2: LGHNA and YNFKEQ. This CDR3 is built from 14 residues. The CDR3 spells CASSQDQAQETQYF. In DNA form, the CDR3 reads TGTGCCAGCAGCCAAGATCAAGCACAAGAGACCCAGTACTTC.

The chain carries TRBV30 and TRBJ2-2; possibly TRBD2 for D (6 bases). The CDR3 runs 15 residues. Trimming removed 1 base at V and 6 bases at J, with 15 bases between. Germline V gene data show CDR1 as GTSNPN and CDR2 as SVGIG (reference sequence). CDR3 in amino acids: CAWSGAGRDPGELFF. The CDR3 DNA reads TGTGCCTGGAGTGGAGCGGGCCGCGACCCCGGGGAGCTGTTTTTT.

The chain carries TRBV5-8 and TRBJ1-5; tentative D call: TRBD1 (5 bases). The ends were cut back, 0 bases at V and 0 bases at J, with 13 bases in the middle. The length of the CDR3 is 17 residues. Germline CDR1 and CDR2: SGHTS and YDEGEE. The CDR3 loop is CASSLGQGLLSNQPQHF. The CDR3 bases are TGTGCCAGCAGCTTGGGTCAGGGCCTACTTAGCAATCAGCCCCAGCATTTT.

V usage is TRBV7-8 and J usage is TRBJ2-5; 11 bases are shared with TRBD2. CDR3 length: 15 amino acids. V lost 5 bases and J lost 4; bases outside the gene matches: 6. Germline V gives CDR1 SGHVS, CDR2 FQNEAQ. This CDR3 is CASSASGGFGETQYF. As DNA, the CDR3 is TGTGCCAGCAGCGCTAGCGGGGGGTTTGGAGAGACCCAGTACTTC.

The CDR3 DNA reads as TGTGCCAGCAACTTAAGCGGGGGGGATTACAATGAGCAGTTCTTC. Amino acids: CASNLSGGDYNEQFF. This chain joins TRBV28 and TRBJ2-1; TRBD2 matches 10 bases. Germline V gene data show CDR1 as MDHEN and CDR2 as SYDVKM. Trimming took 7 bases from V and 4 from J; bases not matched to a gene: 7. The CDR3 totals 15 residues.

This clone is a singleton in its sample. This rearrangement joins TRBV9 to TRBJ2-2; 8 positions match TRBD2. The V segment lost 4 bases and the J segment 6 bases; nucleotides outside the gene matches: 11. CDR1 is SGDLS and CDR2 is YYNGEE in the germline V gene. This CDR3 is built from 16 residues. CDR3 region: CASSWGESGRAGELFF. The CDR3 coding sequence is TGTGCCAGCAGCTGGGGCGAGAGCGGGAGAGCCGGGGAGCTGTTTTTT.

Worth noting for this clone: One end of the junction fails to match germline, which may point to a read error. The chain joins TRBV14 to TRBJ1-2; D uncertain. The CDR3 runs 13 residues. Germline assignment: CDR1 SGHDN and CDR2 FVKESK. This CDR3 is CASSLTSNSGYTF. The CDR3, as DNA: TGTGCCAGCAGCCTGACAAGTAACTCTGGCTACACCTTC.

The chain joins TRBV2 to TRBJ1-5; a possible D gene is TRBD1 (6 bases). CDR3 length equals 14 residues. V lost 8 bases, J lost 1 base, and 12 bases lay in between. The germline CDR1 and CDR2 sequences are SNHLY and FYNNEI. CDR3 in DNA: TGTGCCAGCTTGGACACAGGGAGCAATCAGCCCCAGCATTTT. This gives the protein CASLDTGSNQPQHF.